Shown below are 3 T cell receptor beta chains from a single sample sequenced in a study of T cell responses to AZD1222 COVID-19 vaccine. The table came from immunoSEQ multiplex PCR; TCRdb's copy has only in-frame clones and leaves some out. The sample has 95,000 to 150,000 clones, roughly 90% seen once. The sequences come from peripheral blood, collected on day 0 of AZD1222 vaccination. The source is an adult in good health.

The chain carries TRBV7-3 and TRBJ2-3; D might be TRBD1 or TRBD2, each matching 5 bases. Germline V gene sequence: CDR1 SGHTA, CDR2 FQGTGA. Trimming shortened V by 5 bases and J by 0 bases, and 12 bases separated the two germline ends. CDR3 length: 15 residues. CDR3 protein: CASSRGPTSTDTQYF. The DNA of the CDR3 is TGTGCCAGCAGCCGGGGACCGACTAGCACAGATACGCAGTATTTT.

On this clone: The conserved final phenylalanine or tryptophan is absent from the CDR3, which likely points to a read error. It is unclear where the CDR3 begins or ends on the DNA, so no DNA is shown, and the CDR3 is as TCRdb lists it. This chain connects TRBV6-2 or TRBV6-3 to TRBJ1-1. The CDR3 sequence runs 11 residues, both termini included. The germline V gene encodes CDR1 MNHEY and CDR2 SVGEGT. This chain's CDR3 is CASSYPAPLKI.

V usage is TRBV9 and J usage is TRBJ2-2; D ambiguous. This CDR3 is built from 13 residues. V dropped 3 bases and J dropped 6 bases, with 9 bases sitting between them. Germline V lookup: CDR1 SGDLS, CDR2 YYNGEE. CDR3 sequence: CASSGGPSGELFF. CDR3 nucleotides: TGTGCCAGCAGCGGCGGACCTTCCGGGGAGCTGTTTTTT. Full variable domain (outside the CDR3, taken from reference TRBV9 and TRBJ2-2): DSGVTQTPKHLITATGQRVTLRCSPRSGDLSVYWYQQSLDQGLQFLIQYYNGEERAKGNILERFSAQQFPDLHSELNLSSLELGDSALYFCASSGGPSGELFFGEGSRLTVL.